The 11 T cell receptor beta chains presented below share a single source sample, sequenced in a study of blood T cell repertoires in COVID-19. Produced via immunoSEQ multiplex PCR; TCRdb's table is partial and in-frame only. Here the sample spans about 310,000 clones, about 87% being singletons. Material: PBMCs or T cells enriched from blood (not recorded which). Every receptor here comes from a woman between 18 and 29 years old who had recovered from COVID-19.

The rearrangement links TRBV11-1 to TRBJ2-7; TRBD2 matches at 13 bases. Trimming removed 8 bases from V and 9 bases from J; junction bases left unmatched: 10. The CDR3 is made up of 14 amino acids. Per the germline V gene, CDR1 is SGHAT and CDR2 is FQDESV (reference sequence). The CDR3 loop reads CASHSGTSGTGQYF. The CDR3 DNA follows: TGTGCCAGCCACAGTGGGACTAGCGGGACCGGGCAGTACTTC. Together with reference TRBV11-1 and TRBJ2-7, the CDR3 gives the full variable domain: EAEVAQSPRYKITEKSQAVAFWCDPISGHATLYWYRQILGQGPELLVQFQDESVVDDSQLPKDRFSAERLKGVDSTLKIQPAELGDSAMYLCASHSGTSGTGQYFGPGTRLTVT.

The CDR3 DNA reads TGTGCCAGCAGTAGGATACAGAGGACAGGATACTCCTACGAGCAGTACTTC. Protein product: CASSRIQRTGYSYEQYF. The rearrangement links TRBV28 to TRBJ2-7; 7 nucleotides line up with TRBD1. The J segment lost 0 bases and the V segment lost 5 bases, leaving 13 bases of the junction unmatched. Germline lookup yields CDR1 MDHEN and CDR2 SYDVKM. The CDR3 loop spans 17 amino acids.

The gene calls are TRBV27 and TRBJ1-4; 9 bases are shared with TRBD1. The length of the CDR3 is 15 residues. The V gene end was trimmed by 6 bases and the J gene end by 10 bases; junction bases not matched to a gene: 12. Germline V gene lookup returns CDR1 MNHEY and CDR2 SMNVEV (reference sequence). CDR3 bases: TGTGCCAGCAGCAGCCGCGGGACAGGGTCGGGAAAACTGTTTTTT. Translating it yields CASSSRGTGSGKLFF.

This clone was observed a handful of times. This chain connects TRBV2 to TRBJ1-4; 7 positions match TRBD1. The germline V gene has CDR1 SNHLY and CDR2 FYNNEI. The ends lost 3 bases at V and 4 bases at J; junction bases unmatched: 2. The CDR3 spans 14 residues. CDR3 protein: CASSETGNNEKLFF. CDR3 DNA sequence: TGTGCCAGCAGTGAGACAGGGAATAATGAAAAACTGTTTTTT.

This chain joins TRBV19 and TRBJ1-1, with TRBD1 matching over 7 bases. Unmatched junction bases numbered 11, after V lost 10 bases and J lost 3 bases. This CDR3 is built from 14 residues. Germline V CDR1 and CDR2: LNHDA, SQIVND (reference sequence). The CDR3 DNA follows: TGTGCCACCGTACAGGGGATCGGGGACACTGAAGCTTTCTTT. Translating gives CATVQGIGDTEAFF.

The chain is built from TRBV4-1 and TRBJ1-5; no definite D call. In germline, CDR1 is MGHRA, CDR2 YSYEKL. This CDR3 contains 13 residues. The V end lost 1 base, the J end lost 8 bases, and 9 bases lay between the germline ends. This chain's CDR3 is CASSQAGVEPQHF. The DNA of the CDR3 is TGCGCCAGCAGCCAAGCCGGGGTGGAGCCCCAGCATTTT.

This rearrangement joins TRBV7-8 to TRBJ2-1; TRBD2 matches 13 bases. This CDR3 comprises 17 residues. J lost 0 bases, V lost 5 bases, and 4 bases had no gene match. Per the germline V gene, CDR1 is SGHVS and CDR2 is FQNEAQ. The CDR3 coding sequence is TGTGCCAGCAGCCCCGGGACTAGCGGGGTCTCCTACAATGAGCAGTTCTTC. This translates into CASSPGTSGVSYNEQFF.

The V and J genes are TRBV7-9 and TRBJ1-1; 11 bases line up with TRBD1. The CDR3 contains 16 residues. The V segment lost 2 bases and the J segment 4 bases; nucleotides outside the gene matches: 6. Germline CDR1 is SEHNR and CDR2 is FQNEAQ (reference sequence). DNA for the CDR3: TGTGCCAGCAGCTTAACAAGGACAGGGGGCGCCACTGAAGCTTTCTTT. Residues: CASSLTRTGGATEAFF.

As DNA, the CDR3 is TGTGCCATCAGTGAGTATACAGGGGACTACGAGCAGTACTTC. As protein: CAISEYTGDYEQYF. The chain joins TRBV10-3 to TRBJ2-7, with 7 bases identical to TRBD1. CDR1 and CDR2 (germline): ENHRY, SYGVKD. This CDR3 is 14 amino acids long. V was clipped by 1 base and J by 3 bases; unmatched bases: 3.

The chain recombines TRBV10-1 with TRBJ1-1, with 7 bases aligning to TRBD1. Trimming took 0 bases from V and 9 from J; bases not matched to a gene: 13. This CDR3 is 16 amino acids long. The germline V gene has CDR1 WNHNN and CDR2 SYGVQD (reference sequence). The CDR3 is CASSESLSPTQGKAFF. CDR3 DNA sequence: TGCGCCAGCAGTGAGTCCCTTTCCCCCACACAGGGGAAAGCTTTCTTT.

The J gene is TRBJ1-5, the V gene TRBV7-8; 7 bases agree with TRBD1. V lost 5 bases to trimming and J lost 1 base; unmatched junction nucleotides: 20. Germline-derived CDR1 and CDR2 are SGHVS and FQNEAQ. The CDR3 spans 20 residues. The CDR3 region is CASSPSPPRDRRVSNQPQHF. The CDR3 DNA sequence: TGTGCCAGCAGCCCTTCCCCCCCGCGGGACAGAAGGGTGAGCAATCAGCCCCAGCATTTT.